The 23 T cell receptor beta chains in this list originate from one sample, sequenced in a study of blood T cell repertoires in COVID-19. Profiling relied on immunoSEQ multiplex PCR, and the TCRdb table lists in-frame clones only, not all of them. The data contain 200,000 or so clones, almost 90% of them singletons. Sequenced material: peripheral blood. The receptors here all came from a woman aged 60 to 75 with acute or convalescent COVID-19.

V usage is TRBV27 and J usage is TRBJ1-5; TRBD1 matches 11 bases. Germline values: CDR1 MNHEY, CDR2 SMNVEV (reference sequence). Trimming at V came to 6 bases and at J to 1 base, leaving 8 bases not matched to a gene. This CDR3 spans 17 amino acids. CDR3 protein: CASSSQDRGLSNQPQHF. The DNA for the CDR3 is TGTGCCAGCAGCTCCCAGGACAGGGGGCTGAGCAATCAGCCCCAGCATTTT.

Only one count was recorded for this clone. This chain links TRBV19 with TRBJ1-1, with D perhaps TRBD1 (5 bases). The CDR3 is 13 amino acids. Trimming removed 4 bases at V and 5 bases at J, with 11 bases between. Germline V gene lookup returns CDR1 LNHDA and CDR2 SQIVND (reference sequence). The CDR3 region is CASSTQGGTEAFF. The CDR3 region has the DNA TGTGCCAGTAGTACCCAGGGAGGGACTGAAGCTTTCTTT.

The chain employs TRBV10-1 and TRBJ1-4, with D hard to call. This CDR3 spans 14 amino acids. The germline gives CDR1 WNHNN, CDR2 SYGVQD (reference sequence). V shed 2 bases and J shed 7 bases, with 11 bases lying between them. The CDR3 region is CASSEPGNGEKLFF. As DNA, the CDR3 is TGCGCCAGCAGTGAGCCCGGGAACGGTGAAAAACTGTTTTTT.

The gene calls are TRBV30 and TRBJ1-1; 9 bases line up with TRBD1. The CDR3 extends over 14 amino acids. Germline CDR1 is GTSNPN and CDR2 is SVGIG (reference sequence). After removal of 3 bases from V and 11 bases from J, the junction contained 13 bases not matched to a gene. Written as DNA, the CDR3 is TGTGCCTGGAGCCCGGGACAGGGTGGTGTTGGTGCTTTCTTT. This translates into CAWSPGQGGVGAFF.

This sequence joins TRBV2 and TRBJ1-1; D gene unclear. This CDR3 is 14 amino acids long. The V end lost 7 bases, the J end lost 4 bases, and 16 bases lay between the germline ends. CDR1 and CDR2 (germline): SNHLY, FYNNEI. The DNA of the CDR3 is TGTGCCAGCACGGTCCACGGAGGATCCACTGAAGCTTTCTTT. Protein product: CASTVHGGSTEAFF.

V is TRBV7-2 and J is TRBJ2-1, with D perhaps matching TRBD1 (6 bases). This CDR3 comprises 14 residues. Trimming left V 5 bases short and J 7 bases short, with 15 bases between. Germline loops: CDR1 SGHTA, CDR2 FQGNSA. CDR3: CASSPGDRGNEQFF. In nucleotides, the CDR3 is TGTGCCAGCAGCCCAGGGGACCGGGGAAATGAGCAGTTCTTC.

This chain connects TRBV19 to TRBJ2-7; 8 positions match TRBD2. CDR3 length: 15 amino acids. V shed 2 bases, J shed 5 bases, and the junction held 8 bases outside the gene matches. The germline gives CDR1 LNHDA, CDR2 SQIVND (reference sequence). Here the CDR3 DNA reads TGTGCCAGTAGTATAAGAGTAACTAGCGGAGACGAGCAGTACTTC. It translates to CASSIRVTSGDEQYF.

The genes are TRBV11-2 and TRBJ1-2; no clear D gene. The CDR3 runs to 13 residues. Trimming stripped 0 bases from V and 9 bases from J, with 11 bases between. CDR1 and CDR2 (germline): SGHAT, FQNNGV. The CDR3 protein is CASSLDLGRRYTF. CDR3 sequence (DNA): TGTGCCAGCAGCTTAGATTTGGGCCGACGCTACACCTTC. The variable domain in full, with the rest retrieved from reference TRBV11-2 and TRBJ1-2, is EAGVAQSPRYKIIEKRQSVAFWCNPISGHATLYWYQQILGQGPKLLIQFQNNGVVDDSQLPKDRFSAERLKGVDSTLKIQPAKLEDSAVYLCASSLDLGRRYTFGSGTRLTVV.

CDR3 sequence reads: CATSPGQGWTDTQYF. DNA for the CDR3: TGTGCCACCAGCCCCGGACAGGGATGGACAGATACGCAGTATTTT. This sequence joins TRBV24-1 and TRBJ2-3, with 8 positions matching TRBD1. The CDR3 totals 15 residues. The V and J ends lost 7 bases and 3 bases, in that order; junction bases with no gene match: 8. The germline V gene encodes CDR1 KGHDR and CDR2 SFDVKD.

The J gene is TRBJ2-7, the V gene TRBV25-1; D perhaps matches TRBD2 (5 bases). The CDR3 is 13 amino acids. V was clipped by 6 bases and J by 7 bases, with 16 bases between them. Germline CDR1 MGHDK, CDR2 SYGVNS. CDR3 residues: CASRKGVTGEQYF. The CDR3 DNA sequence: TGTGCCAGCAGGAAGGGTGTAACGGGAGAGCAGTACTTC.

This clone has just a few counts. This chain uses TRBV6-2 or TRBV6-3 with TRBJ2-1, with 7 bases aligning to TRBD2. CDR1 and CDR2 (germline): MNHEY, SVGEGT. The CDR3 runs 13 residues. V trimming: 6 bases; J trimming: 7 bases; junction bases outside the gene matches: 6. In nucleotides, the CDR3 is TGTGCCAGCAGCCGACTAGCTTGGAATGAGCAGTTCTTC. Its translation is CASSRLAWNEQFF.

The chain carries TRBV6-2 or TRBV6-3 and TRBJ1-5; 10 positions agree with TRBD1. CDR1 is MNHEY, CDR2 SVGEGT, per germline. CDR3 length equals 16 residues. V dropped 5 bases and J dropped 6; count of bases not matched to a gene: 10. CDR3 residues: CASSLRRQGALQPQHF. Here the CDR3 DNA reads TGTGCCAGCAGTCTCCGCAGACAGGGGGCCCTTCAGCCCCAGCATTTT.

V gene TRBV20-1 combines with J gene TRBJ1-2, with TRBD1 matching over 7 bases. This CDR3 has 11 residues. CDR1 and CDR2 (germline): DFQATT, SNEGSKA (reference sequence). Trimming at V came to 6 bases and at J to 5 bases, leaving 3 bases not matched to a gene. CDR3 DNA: TGCAGTGCCAGACAGGGTTATGGCTACACCTTC. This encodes CSARQGYGYTF.

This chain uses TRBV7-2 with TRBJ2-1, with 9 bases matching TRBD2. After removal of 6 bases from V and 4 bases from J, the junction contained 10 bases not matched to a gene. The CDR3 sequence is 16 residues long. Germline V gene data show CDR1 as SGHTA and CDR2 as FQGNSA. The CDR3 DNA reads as TGTGCCAGCAGTAGAACCGGGACTAGCAAATACAATGAGCAGTTCTTC. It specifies CASSRTGTSKYNEQFF.

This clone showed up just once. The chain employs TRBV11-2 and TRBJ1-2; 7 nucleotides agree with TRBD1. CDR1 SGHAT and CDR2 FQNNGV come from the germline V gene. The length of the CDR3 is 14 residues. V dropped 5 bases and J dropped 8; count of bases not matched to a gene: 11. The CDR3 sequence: CASSVDQGVDGYTF. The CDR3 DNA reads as TGTGCCAGCAGCGTCGATCAGGGGGTCGACGGCTACACCTTC.

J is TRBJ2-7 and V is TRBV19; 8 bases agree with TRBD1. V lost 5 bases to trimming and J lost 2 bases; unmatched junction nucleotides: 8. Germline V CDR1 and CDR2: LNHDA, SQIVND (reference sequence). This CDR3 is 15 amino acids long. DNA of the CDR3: TGTGCCAGTAGTCTCGACAGGGGAGGCACCTACGAGCAGTACTTC. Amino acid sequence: CASSLDRGGTYEQYF.

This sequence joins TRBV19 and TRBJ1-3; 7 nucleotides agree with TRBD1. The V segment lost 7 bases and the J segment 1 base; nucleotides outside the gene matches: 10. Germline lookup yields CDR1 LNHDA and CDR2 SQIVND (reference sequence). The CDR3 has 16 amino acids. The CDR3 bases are TGTGCCAGTATCCCGGACAGGACGAGGTCTGGAAACACCATATATTTT. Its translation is CASIPDRTRSGNTIYF.

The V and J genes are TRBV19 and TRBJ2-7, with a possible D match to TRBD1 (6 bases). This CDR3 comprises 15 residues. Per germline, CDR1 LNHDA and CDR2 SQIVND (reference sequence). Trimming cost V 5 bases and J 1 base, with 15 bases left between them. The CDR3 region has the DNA TGTGCCAGTAGTCTGGATGGGACACGTTCCTACGAGCAGTACTTC. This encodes CASSLDGTRSYEQYF.

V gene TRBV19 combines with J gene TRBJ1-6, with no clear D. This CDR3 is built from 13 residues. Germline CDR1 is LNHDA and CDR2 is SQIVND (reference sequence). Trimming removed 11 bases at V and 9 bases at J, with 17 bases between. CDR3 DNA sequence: TGTGCCGTAGGCGCCGGAACAGCTTCACCCCTCCACTTT. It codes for CAVGAGTASPLHF.

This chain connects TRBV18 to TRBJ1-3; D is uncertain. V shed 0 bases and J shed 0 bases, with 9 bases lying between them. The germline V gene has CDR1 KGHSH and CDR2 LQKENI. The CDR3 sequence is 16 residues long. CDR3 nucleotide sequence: TGTGCCAGCTCACCACCGGCGGCGATCTCTGGAAACACCATATATTTT. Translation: CASSPPAAISGNTIYF.

As DNA, the CDR3 is TGTGCCAGCAGCTTTCAGGGGAACACTGAAGCTTTCTTT. It encodes CASSFQGNTEAFF. The chain joins TRBV11-2 to TRBJ1-1; tentative D call: TRBD1 (5 bases). The V gene lost 3 bases and the J gene lost 1 base, with 6 bases spanning the gap. This CDR3 comprises 13 residues. Per germline, CDR1 SGHAT and CDR2 FQNNGV.

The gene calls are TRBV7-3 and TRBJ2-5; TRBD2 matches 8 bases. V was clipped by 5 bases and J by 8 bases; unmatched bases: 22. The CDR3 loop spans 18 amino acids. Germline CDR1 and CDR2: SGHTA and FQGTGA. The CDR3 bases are TGTGCCAGCAGCATTAAGTATCGCGGCGGGGGGCCTAAGAGTACCCAGTACTTC. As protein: CASSIKYRGGGPKSTQYF.

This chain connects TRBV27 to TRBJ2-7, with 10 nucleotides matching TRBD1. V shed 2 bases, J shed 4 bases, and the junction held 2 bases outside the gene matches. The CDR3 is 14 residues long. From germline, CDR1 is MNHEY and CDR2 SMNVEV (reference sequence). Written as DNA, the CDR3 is TGTGCCAGCAGTTTAGGACAGGGGGGTTACGAGCAGTACTTC. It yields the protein CASSLGQGGYEQYF.